This T cell receptor (beta chain) is from a study of shared clonotypes between healthy human individuals. Study-level points and caveats: Several donors held about 5% of naive CD4 clonotypes in common. Rarefaction revealed incomplete sorted-subset sequencing despite large depth.

A remark on this clone: The antigen is undetermined.

Trimming took off 7 bases at V and 4 bases at J, with 13 bases between the two ends. Germline V gives CDR1 MNHNS, CDR2 SASEGT. The CDR3 has 13 residues. At the deep level, the assay was run. Method: immunoSEQ multiplex PCR; TCRdb's copy keeps in-frame clones and lacks some. This table holds around 2.3 million clones, 95% found once. This TCR came from a man between 18 and 35 years old in good health. Sequencing was done on a sample of naive CD4+ T cells sorted from blood. The sample's subset: CD45RA+ positively selected. The chain has TRBV6-1 and TRBJ1-1, with D tentatively TRBD1 (5 bases). This CDR3 is CASTPGQFTEAFF. The CDR3 region has the DNA TGTGCCAGCACGCCAGGGCAGTTCACTGAAGCTTTCTTT.